A single sample is the source of the 10 T cell receptor beta chains below, sequenced in a study of cytomegalovirus exposure and HLA in healthy donors. Assay: immunoSEQ multiplex PCR; the TCRdb copy retains only in-frame clones and omits some. The top ten clones hold roughly 3% of a sample with some 160,000 clones, approximately 90% of them seen once. Sequences were obtained from PBMCs. Source of these receptors: a man aged 18-30 years in good health and CMV-seronegative.

This sequence joins TRBV15 and TRBJ1-4, with D uncertain. Germline CDR1 and CDR2: LNHNV and YYDKDF (reference sequence). The CDR3 is 15 residues long. V lost 0 bases, J lost 7 bases, and 12 bases lay in between. CDR3 in DNA: TGTGCCACCAGCAGAGAGGGAGGGCGCGGTGAAAAACTGTTTTTT. Its translation: CATSREGGRGEKLFF. Full variable domain (rest looked up from reference TRBV15 and TRBJ1-4): DAMVIQNPRYQVTQFGKPVTLSCSQTLNHNVMYWYQQKSSQAPKLLFHYYDKDFNNEADTPDNFQSRRPNTSFCFLDIRSPGLGDTAMYLCATSREGGRGEKLFFGSGTQLSVL.

The chain has TRBV10-3 and TRBJ2-4; 9 bases line up with TRBD1. Germline V lookup: CDR1 ENHRY, CDR2 SYGVKD. The V segment lost 6 bases and the J segment 3 bases; nucleotides outside the gene matches: 9. CDR3 length: 16 amino acids. The CDR3 DNA is TGTGCCATCAGAGACACAGGGGGCAAGGACAAAAACATTCAGTACTTC. It codes for CAIRDTGGKDKNIQYF.

The V and J genes are TRBV27 and TRBJ2-3; D not resolved. Trimming took off 2 bases at V and 0 bases at J, with 9 bases between the two ends. The CDR3 has 15 amino acids. CDR1 and CDR2 from the germline V gene are MNHEY and SMNVEV (reference sequence). The chain's CDR3 is CASSLLSLSTDTQYF. DNA for the CDR3: TGTGCCAGCAGTTTACTGTCCCTTAGCACAGATACGCAGTATTTT.

This clone has only a few counts. The chain recombines TRBV6-5 with TRBJ1-2; D may be TRBD1 (6 bases). In germline, CDR1 is MNHEY, CDR2 SVGAGI. The ends were cut back, 7 bases at V and 8 bases at J, with 11 bases in the middle. The CDR3 extends over 11 amino acids. The CDR3 spells CASNGGQGYTF. The CDR3 region has the DNA TGTGCCAGCAACGGGGGGCAGGGCTACACCTTC.

A few counts support this clone. This sequence joins TRBV19 and TRBJ1-4; D is possibly TRBD1 (5 bases). Germline loops: CDR1 LNHDA, CDR2 SQIVND (reference sequence). The V and J ends lost 6 bases and 8 bases respectively, with 16 bases between them. The CDR3 loop spans 14 amino acids. The chain's CDR3 is CASSPTGGGEKLFF. CDR3 in DNA: TGTGCCAGTAGCCCTACCGGGGGGGGAGAAAAACTGTTTTTT.

The chain combines TRBV6-4 with TRBJ2-1; 8 positions agree with TRBD1. The CDR3 covers 16 residues. V gave up 6 bases and J gave up 7 bases; unmatched junction bases: 14. Per germline, CDR1 MRHNA and CDR2 SNTAGT. The CDR3 DNA sequence: TGTGCCAGCAGCACCGCCCCTGGACAGGGCATAAATGAGCAGTTCTTC. Its protein product is CASSTAPGQGINEQFF.

This clone was observed a single time. V and J are TRBV6-1 and TRBJ1-1; no reliable D call. V lost 4 bases and J lost 3, with 9 bases in between. The CDR3 has 13 residues. Germline V gene sequence: CDR1 MNHNS, CDR2 SASEGT. The DNA of the CDR3 is TGTGCCAGCAGTGGAGGGATAGACACTGAAGCTTTCTTT. Translating gives CASSGGIDTEAFF.

This chain uses TRBV15 with TRBJ2-7; TRBD1 agrees at 8 bases. CDR3 length equals 13 residues. After removal of 4 bases from V and 5 bases from J, the junction contained 4 bases not matched to a gene. CDR1 LNHNV and CDR2 YYDKDF come from the germline V gene (reference sequence). As DNA, the CDR3 is TGTGCCACCAGCACGGGACAGGCTGACGAGCAGTACGTC. It translates to CATSTGQADEQYV.

V is TRBV29-1 and J is TRBJ1-3; D is undetermined. This CDR3 has 13 amino acids. Trimming cost V 5 bases and J 0 bases, with 8 bases left between them. Germline V CDR1 and CDR2: SQVTM, ANQGSEA. The CDR3 DNA reads TGCAGCGTTTCCGGGAGCTCTGGAAACACCATATATTTT. This gives the protein CSVSGSSGNTIYF.

The chain links TRBV28 to TRBJ1-4; a possible D gene is TRBD1 (6 bases). CDR3 length: 15 residues. The germline V gene encodes CDR1 MDHEN and CDR2 SYDVKM. V was cut by 6 bases and J by 7 bases, with 18 bases left in between. The CDR3 sequence is CASSRRTARGEKLFF. The DNA for the CDR3 is TGTGCCAGCAGCCGTCGGACAGCTCGGGGTGAAAAACTGTTTTTT.